The 14 T cell receptor beta chains presented below share a single source sample, sequenced in a study of T-cell memory formation after mild COVID-19. From the 5' RACE reads, TCRdb called clonotypes with MiXCR, one entry per CDR3 protein. The profile shows roughly 340,000 distinct CDR3 sequences, 20% to 25% of them singletons. What was sequenced was PBMCs or a T cell subset sorted from them (not recorded which). These receptors were obtained from a man aged 18-30 years who had mild COVID-19 (a few samples of this study predate the infection). Cell type and time point are not known.

This clonotype came up many times. The rearrangement links TRBV27 to TRBJ2-7, with D possibly being TRBD2 (6 bases). The germline V gene encodes CDR1 MNHEY and CDR2 SMNVEV (reference sequence). The CDR3 is 15 amino acids. V was trimmed by 3 bases and J by 1 base, leaving 13 bases between them. The CDR3 spells CASSFKAGGSYEQYV. DNA for the CDR3: TGTGCCAGCAGTTTTAAGGCCGGGGGATCCTACGAGCAGTACGTC.

This clonotype occurred many times. The chain couples TRBV7-9 to TRBJ1-1, with D possibly TRBD1 on 6 matching bases. The germline CDR1 and CDR2 sequences are SEHNR and FQNEAQ (reference sequence). The CDR3 spans 15 residues. V lost 4 bases to trimming and J lost 0 bases, with 12 bases between them. The CDR3: CASSSRDTMNTEAFF. CDR3 DNA: TGTGCCAGCAGCTCCCGGGACACGATGAACACTGAAGCTTTCTTT.

The chain links TRBV4-2 to TRBJ2-5; D might be TRBD2 (6 bases). V was clipped by 3 bases and J by 2 bases, with 10 bases between them. This CDR3 comprises 14 residues. Germline CDR1 reads LGHNA; CDR2 reads YNFKEQ. In DNA form, the CDR3 reads TGTGCCAGCAGCCAGGGGGGAGTTCAAGAGACCCAGTACTTC. Its translation: CASSQGGVQETQYF.

In this sample, this clonotype turned up a few times. This rearrangement joins TRBV6-5 to TRBJ2-3; no reliable D call. Germline V CDR1 and CDR2: MNHEY, SVGAGI. This CDR3 spans 16 amino acids. Trimming cost V 0 bases and J 2 bases, with 12 bases left between them. CDR3 in DNA: TGTGCCAGCAGTTACTCGTCCGTCCCCACCACAGATACGCAGTATTTT. This translates into CASSYSSVPTTDTQYF.

The table lists this clonotype with a few counts. The rearrangement uses TRBV20-1 and TRBJ2-1; either TRBD1 or TRBD2 may supply D (5 bases each). V lost 4 bases and J lost 9, with 22 bases in between. The CDR3 spans 15 residues. Germline V CDR1 and CDR2: DFQATT, SNEGSKA (reference sequence). CDR3 bases: TGCAGTGCTACTGGGGGATTTACTGGTGGGGGTGAGCAGTTCTTC. Translation gives CSATGGFTGGGEQFF.

The chain links TRBV7-2 to TRBJ2-5; 7 bases are a match to TRBD2. Germline V CDR1 and CDR2: SGHTA, FQGNSA. V shed 5 bases and J 2 bases; nucleotides not matched to a gene: 11. This CDR3 is 16 amino acids long. In nucleotides, the CDR3 is TGTGCCAGCAGCCCGCGAACTACCGGGGGGCAAGAGACCCAGTACTTC. It is translated as CASSPRTTGGQETQYF.

The rearrangement joins TRBV29-1 to TRBJ1-5, with a tentative D call TRBD1 (5 bases). Trimming shortened V by 4 bases and J by 5 bases, and 12 bases separated the two germline ends. This CDR3 has 13 residues. Germline V gene data show CDR1 as SQVTM and CDR2 as ANQGSEA. CDR3 in amino acids: CSVGTGTHQPQHF. DNA of the CDR3: TGCAGCGTTGGTACAGGAACACATCAGCCCCAGCATTTT.

This chain connects TRBV27 to TRBJ1-5; D might be TRBD1 (5 bases). This CDR3 contains 14 residues. CDR1 is MNHEY, CDR2 SMNVEV, per germline (reference sequence). V lost 8 bases and J lost 5, with 16 bases in between. This CDR3 reads CASGGEMGYQPQHF. CDR3 in DNA: TGTGCCAGCGGGGGGGAAATGGGGTATCAGCCCCAGCATTTT.

The J gene is TRBJ2-7, the V gene TRBV12-3 or TRBV12-4, with 7 positions matching TRBD1. J gave up 11 bases and V 7 bases, and 11 bases lay outside the gene matches. CDR3 length equals 12 residues. The CDR3, as DNA: TGTGCCAGCAACTCCTACGCGGACAGGAAGTACTTC. Translated: CASNSYADRKYF.

This clonotype was recorded a few times. This chain links TRBV5-5 with TRBJ1-1; TRBD1 might be the D (6 bases). This CDR3 spans 16 amino acids. Germline-derived CDR1 and CDR2 are SGHKS and YYEKEE (reference sequence). V lost 0 bases and J lost 5, with 17 bases in between. As DNA, the CDR3 is TGTGCCAGCAGCTTGGGCCCTCGACAGGACACAACTGAAGCTTTCTTT. Its protein product is CASSLGPRQDTTEAFF. The complete variable domain, with remaining parts taken from reference TRBV5-5 and TRBJ1-1, reads DAGVTQSPTHLIKTRGQQVTLRCSPISGHKSVSWYQQVLGQGPQFIFQYYEKEERGRGNFPDRFSARQFPNYSSELNVNALLLGDSALYLCASSLGPRQDTTEAFFGQGTRLTVV.

V and J are TRBV27 and TRBJ2-6, with a possible D match to TRBD1 (6 bases). The CDR3 is made up of 15 amino acids. The germline V gene has CDR1 MNHEY and CDR2 SMNVEV (reference sequence). Between the trimmed V and J ends, which lost 3 bases and 2 bases, there was a span of 8 bases. This CDR3 is CASSFYRAGANVLTF. In DNA form, the CDR3 reads TGTGCCAGCAGTTTTTACAGGGCTGGGGCCAACGTCCTGACTTTC.

V gene TRBV20-1 combines with J gene TRBJ1-5, with D maybe TRBD1 (5 bases). The CDR3 length is 14 residues. Trimming left V 3 bases short and J 3 bases short, with 12 bases between. Per the germline V gene, CDR1 is DFQATT and CDR2 is SNEGSKA (reference sequence). The CDR3 is CSASYRRSNQPQHF. The CDR3 bases are TGCAGTGCTAGCTACAGGCGTTCCAATCAGCCCCAGCATTTT.

The CDR3 nucleotides read TGCAGCGTATTAGGGACAGGGGGGGACAATGAGCAGTTCTTC. Translation gives CSVLGTGGDNEQFF. This chain links TRBV29-1 with TRBJ2-1, with 11 bases identical to TRBD1. Germline V gives CDR1 SQVTM, CDR2 ANQGSEA. Trimming took 6 bases from V and 5 from J; bases not matched to a gene: 6. This CDR3 spans 14 amino acids.

This clonotype was detected only a few times. The chain couples TRBV25-1 to TRBJ1-3; D gene unclear. The CDR3 consists of 18 residues. The V end was cut by 8 bases, the J end by 2 bases, with 25 bases between. The germline CDR1 and CDR2 sequences are MGHDK and SYGVNS. CDR3 region: CASEPRNIRLRPGNTIYF. The CDR3 DNA reads TGTGCCAGCGAACCCCGGAATATAAGGTTGAGGCCTGGAAACACCATATATTTT.